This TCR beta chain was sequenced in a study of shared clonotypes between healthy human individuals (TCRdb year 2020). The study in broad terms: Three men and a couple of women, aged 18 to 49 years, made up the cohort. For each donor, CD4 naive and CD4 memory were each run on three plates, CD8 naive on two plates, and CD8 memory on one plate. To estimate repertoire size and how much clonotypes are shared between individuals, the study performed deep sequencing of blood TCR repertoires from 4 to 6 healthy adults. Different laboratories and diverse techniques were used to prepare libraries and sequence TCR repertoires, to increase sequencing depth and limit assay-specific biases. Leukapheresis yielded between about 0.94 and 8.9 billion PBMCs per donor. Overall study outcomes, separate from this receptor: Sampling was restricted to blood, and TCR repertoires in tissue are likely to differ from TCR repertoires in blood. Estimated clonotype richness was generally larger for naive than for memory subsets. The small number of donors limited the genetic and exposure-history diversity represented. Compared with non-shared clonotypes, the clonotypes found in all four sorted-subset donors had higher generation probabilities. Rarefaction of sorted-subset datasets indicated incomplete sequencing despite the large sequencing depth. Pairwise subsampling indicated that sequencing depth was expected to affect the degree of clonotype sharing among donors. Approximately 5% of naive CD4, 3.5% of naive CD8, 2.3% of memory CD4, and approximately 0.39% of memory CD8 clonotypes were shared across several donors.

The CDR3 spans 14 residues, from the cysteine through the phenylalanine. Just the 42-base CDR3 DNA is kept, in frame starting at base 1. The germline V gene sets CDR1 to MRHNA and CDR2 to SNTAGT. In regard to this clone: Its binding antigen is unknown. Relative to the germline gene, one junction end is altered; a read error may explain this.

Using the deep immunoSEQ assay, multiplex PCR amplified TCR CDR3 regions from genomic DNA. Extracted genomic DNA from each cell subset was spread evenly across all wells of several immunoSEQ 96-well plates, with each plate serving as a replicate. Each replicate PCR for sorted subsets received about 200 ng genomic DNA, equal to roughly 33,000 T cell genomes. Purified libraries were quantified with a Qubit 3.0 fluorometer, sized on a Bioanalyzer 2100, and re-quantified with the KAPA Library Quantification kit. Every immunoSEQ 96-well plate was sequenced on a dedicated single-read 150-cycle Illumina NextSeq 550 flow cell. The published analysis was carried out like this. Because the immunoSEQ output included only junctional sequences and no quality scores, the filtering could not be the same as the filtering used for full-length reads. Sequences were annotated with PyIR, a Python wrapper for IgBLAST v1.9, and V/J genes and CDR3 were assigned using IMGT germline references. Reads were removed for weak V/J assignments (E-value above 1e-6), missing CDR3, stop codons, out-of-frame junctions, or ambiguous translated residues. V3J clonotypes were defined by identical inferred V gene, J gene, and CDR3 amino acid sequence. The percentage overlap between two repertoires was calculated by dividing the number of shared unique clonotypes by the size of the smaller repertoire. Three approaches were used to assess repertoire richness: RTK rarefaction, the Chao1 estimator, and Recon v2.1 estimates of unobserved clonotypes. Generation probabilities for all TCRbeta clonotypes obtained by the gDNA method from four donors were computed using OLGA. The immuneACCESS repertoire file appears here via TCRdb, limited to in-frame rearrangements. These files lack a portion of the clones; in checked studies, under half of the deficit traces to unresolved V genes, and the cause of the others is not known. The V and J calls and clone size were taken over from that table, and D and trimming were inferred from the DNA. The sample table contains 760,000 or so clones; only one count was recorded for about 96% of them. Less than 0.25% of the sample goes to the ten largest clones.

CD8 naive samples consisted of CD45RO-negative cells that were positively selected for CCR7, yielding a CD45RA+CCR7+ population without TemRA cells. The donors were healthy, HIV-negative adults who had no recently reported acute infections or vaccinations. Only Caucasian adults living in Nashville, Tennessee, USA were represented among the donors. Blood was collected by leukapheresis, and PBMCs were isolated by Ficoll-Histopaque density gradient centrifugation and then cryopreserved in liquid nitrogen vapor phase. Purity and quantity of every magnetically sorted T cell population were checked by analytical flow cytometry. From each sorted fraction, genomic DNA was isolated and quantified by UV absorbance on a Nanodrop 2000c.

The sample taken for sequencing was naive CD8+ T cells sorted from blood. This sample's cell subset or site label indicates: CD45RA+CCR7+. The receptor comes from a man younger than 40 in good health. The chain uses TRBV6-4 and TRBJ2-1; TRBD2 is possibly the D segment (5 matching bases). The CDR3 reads CAIVRRTLYSEQFF. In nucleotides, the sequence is TGTGCCATCGTAAGGAGGACTCTTTACAGTGAGCAGTTCTTC.